This entry is about one TCR beta chain. As yet, its antigen is unknown. The entry originates in a study of OX40 agonist ivuxolimab in advanced cancers. Background on the study: A mean age of about 56 years, range roughly 23 to 85, was recorded, and under 85% were male. Earlier treatment with anti-PD-1, anti-PD-L1 or anti-CTLA-4 was permitted, and roughly 40% had received some. Study-level points and caveats: Doses of 0.1 to 3.0 mg/kg were accompanied by clonal expansion of CD4+ and CD8+ blood T cells by week 6.

Blood draws occurred at baseline, cycle 4 day 1, and cycle 7 day 1. Only in-frame clones appear in the TCRdb table, and some are missing; sequencing was by immunoSEQ multiplex PCR. The sample carries about 80,000 clones, approximately 90% recorded once. Sequencing used CD4+ or CD8+ T cells sorted from blood, obtained in a trial of the OX40 agonist ivuxolimab. This TCR was sampled from an adult with an advanced solid tumor such as melanoma, head and neck, liver or kidney cancer.

The CDR3 region has the DNA TGTGCCAGCAGCCCCATTTTGCATCTGGGGGGAAACCTTTTAGATACGCAGTATTTT. Translation: CASSPILHLGGNLLDTQYF. This chain connects TRBV7-2 to TRBJ2-3; D is perhaps TRBD2 (6 bases). CDR1 and CDR2 from the germline V gene are SGHTA and FQGNSA. V lost 5 bases and J 5 bases, leaving 29 bases between the germline ends. The CDR3 length is 19 residues.